Below are 7 T cell receptor beta chains sequenced from a single sample in a study of shared clonotypes between healthy human individuals. Some clones are missing from TCRdb's copy, which holds only in-frame ones; the method was immunoSEQ multiplex PCR. Of 2.3 million or so clones in the sample, 85% to 95% were seen once. The material sequenced was naive CD4+ T cells from PBMCs. Subset specified: CD45RA+ positively selected. Source of these receptors: a man between 18 and 35 years old in good health. Some clones in this sample may be carry-over from other donors' samples.

This chain uses TRBV28 with TRBJ2-2; D is uncertain. The CDR3 is made up of 11 amino acids. The ends were cut back, 8 bases at V and 6 bases at J, with 7 bases in the middle. In germline, CDR1 is MDHEN, CDR2 SYDVKM. The CDR3 DNA follows: TGTGCCAGCGGGAAAGCCGGGGAGCTGTTTTTT. Translated: CASGKAGELFF.

The rearrangement joins TRBV5-8 to TRBJ2-5, with D unresolved. This CDR3 region has 15 residues. V lost 0 bases and J lost 3, with 12 bases in between. Germline CDR1 and CDR2: SGHTS and YDEGEE. As DNA, the CDR3 is TGTGCCAGCAGCTTGGATCCCGGCAGTGAAGAGACCCAGTACTTC. It codes for CASSLDPGSEETQYF.

This chain uses TRBV30 with TRBJ2-1, with D uncertain. The ends were cut back, 4 bases at V and 0 bases at J, with 10 bases in the middle. CDR3 length: 14 residues. Looked up from germline, CDR1 is GTSNPN and CDR2 is SVGIG (reference sequence). CDR3 nucleotides: TGTGCCTGGACCGGCAGGAGCTCCTACAATGAGCAGTTCTTC. Translating it yields CAWTGRSSYNEQFF. The whole variable domain, filled in from reference TRBV30 and TRBJ2-1, reads SQTIHQWPATLVQPVGSPLSLECTVEGTSNPNLYWYRQAAGRGLQLLFYSVGIGQISSEVPQNLSASRPQDRQFILSSKKLLLSDSGFYLCAWTGRSSYNEQFFGPGTRLTVL.

This chain joins TRBV28 and TRBJ1-5, with 7 bases identical to TRBD1. The germline V gene has CDR1 MDHEN and CDR2 SYDVKM. V lost 5 bases to trimming and J lost 3 bases; unmatched junction nucleotides: 7. CDR3 length: 15 residues. The CDR3 nucleotides read TGTGCCAGCAGTGGCGACAGGGCACCCAATCAGCCCCAGCATTTT. Its protein is CASSGDRAPNQPQHF.

The gene calls are TRBV18 and TRBJ1-3; D unclear. Germline V CDR1 and CDR2: KGHSH, LQKENI. The V end lost 1 base, the J end lost 8 bases, and 9 bases lay between the germline ends. The CDR3 extends over 13 amino acids. CDR3 sequence: CASSPRRLDTIYF. In DNA form, the CDR3 reads TGTGCCAGCTCACCACGACGCCTGGACACCATATATTTT.

This chain uses TRBV19 with TRBJ2-7; 9 positions match TRBD1. V was clipped by 5 bases and J by 5 bases; unmatched bases: 10. CDR3 length: 15 residues. CDR1 is LNHDA and CDR2 is SQIVND in the germline V gene (reference sequence). CDR3 loop: CASSQTWDRDHEQYF. The CDR3 DNA follows: TGTGCCAGTAGTCAGACCTGGGACAGGGACCACGAGCAGTACTTC.

This clone has just a few counts. This same CDR3 is encoded by further DNA sequences in the sample. The CDR3 region is CASSLLAGEETQYF. In DNA form, the CDR3 reads TGCGCCAGCAGCTTGCTAGCGGGAGAAGAGACCCAGTACTTC. This chain links TRBV5-1 with TRBJ2-5, with 10 bases aligning to TRBD2. After removal of 1 base from V and 3 bases from J, the junction contained 0 bases not matched to a gene. Germline CDR1 reads SGHRS; CDR2 reads YFSETQ. This CDR3 spans 14 amino acids.